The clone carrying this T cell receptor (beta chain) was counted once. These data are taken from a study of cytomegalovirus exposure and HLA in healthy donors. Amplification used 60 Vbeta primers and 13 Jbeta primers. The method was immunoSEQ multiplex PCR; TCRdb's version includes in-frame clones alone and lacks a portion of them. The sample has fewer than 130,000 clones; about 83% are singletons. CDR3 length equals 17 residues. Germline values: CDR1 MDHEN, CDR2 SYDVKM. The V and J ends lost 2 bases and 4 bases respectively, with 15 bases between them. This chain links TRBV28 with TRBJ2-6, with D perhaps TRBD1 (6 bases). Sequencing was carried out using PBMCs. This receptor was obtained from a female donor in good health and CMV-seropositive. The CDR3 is CASSLPLGATGANVLTF. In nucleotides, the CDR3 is TGTGCCAGCAGTTTACCCCTGGGGGCTACCGGGGCCAACGTCCTGACTTTC.